Sequencing of this TCR beta chain was carried out in a study of cytomegalovirus exposure and HLA in healthy donors. Whole-study findings and limits: When analyzed later, a missense DCLRE1C variant was found to be linked to TCR beta V- and J-gene trimming.

Of note for this clone: Its target is not known.

The junction had 8 bases not matched to a gene; V was cut back by 0 bases and J by 5 bases. The CDR3 has 16 residues. Germline V CDR1 and CDR2: SGDLS, YYNGEE. It was with 60 Vbeta and 13 Jbeta primers that the PCR ran. The method was immunoSEQ multiplex PCR; TCRdb's version includes in-frame clones alone and lacks a portion of them. The table includes 35,000 to 45,000 clones, more than 90% detected once. This TCR was recovered from a woman aged 18 to 35 in good health and CMV-seronegative. Sequenced input: PBMCs. This rearrangement joins TRBV9 to TRBJ2-5; TRBD1 matches 9 bases. The CDR3 DNA is TGTGCCAGCAGCGTAGACAGGGGGCGAACCCAGGAGACCCAGTACTTC. Translating it yields CASSVDRGRTQETQYF.